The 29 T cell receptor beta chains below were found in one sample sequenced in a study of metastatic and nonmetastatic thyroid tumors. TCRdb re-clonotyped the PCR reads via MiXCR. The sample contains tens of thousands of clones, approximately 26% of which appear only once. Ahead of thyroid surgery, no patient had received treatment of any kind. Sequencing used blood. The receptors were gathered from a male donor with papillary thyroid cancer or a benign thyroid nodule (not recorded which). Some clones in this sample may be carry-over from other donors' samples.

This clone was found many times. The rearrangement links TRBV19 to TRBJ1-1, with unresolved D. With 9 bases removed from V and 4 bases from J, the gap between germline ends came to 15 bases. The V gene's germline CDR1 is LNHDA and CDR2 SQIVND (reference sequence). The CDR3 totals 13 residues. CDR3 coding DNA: TGTGCCAGCCCCTTGGCGGGGTCCACTGAAGCTTTCTTT. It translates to CASPLAGSTEAFF.

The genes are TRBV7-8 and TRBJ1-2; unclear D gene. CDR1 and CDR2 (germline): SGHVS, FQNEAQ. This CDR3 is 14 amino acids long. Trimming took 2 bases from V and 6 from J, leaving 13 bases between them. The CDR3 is CASSLQGSRNGYTF. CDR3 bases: TGTGCCAGCAGCTTACAAGGGAGCCGAAATGGCTACACCTTC. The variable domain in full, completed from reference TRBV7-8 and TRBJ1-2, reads GAGVSQSPRYKVAKRGQDVALRCDPISGHVSLFWYQQALGQGPEFLTYFQNEAQLDKSGLPSDRFFAERPEGSVSTLKIQRTQQEDSAVYLCASSLQGSRNGYTFGSGTRLTVV.

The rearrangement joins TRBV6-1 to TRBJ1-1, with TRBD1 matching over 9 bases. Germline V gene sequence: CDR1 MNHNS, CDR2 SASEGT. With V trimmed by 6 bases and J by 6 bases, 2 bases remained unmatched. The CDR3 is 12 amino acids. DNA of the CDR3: TGTGCCAGCAGCGGGACAGGGCCTGAAGCTTTCTTT. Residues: CASSGTGPEAFF.

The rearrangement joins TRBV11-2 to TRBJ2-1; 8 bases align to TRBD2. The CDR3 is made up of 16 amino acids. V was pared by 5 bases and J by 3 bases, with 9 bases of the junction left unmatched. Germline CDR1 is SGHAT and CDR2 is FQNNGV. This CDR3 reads CASSGTSGDLYNEQFF. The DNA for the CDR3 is TGTGCCAGCAGCGGCACTAGCGGCGACCTCTACAATGAGCAGTTCTTC.

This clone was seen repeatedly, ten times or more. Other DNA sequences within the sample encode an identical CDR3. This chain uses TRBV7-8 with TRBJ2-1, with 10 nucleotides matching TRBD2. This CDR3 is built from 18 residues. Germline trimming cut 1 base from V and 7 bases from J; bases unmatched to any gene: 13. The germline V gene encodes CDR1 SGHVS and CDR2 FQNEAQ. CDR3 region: CASSLGRTSGRGANEQFF. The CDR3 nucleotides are TGTGCCAGCAGCTTAGGTCGGACCAGCGGGAGGGGGGCGAATGAGCAGTTCTTC.

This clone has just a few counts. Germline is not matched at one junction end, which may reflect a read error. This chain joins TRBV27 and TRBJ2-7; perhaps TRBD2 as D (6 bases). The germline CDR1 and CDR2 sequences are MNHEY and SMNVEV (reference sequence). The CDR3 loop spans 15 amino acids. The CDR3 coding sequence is TGTGCCATCAGTTCAACCCGGGAGTACGGGTACGAGCAGTACTTC. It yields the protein CAISSTREYGYEQYF.

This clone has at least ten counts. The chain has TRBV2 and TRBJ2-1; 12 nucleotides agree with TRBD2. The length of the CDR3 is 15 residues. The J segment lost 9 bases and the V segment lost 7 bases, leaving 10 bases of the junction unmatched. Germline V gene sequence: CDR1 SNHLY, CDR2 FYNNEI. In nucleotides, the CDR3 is TGTGCCAGCACCGTTGGGACTAGCGGGTCGGGTGAGCAGTTCTTC. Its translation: CASTVGTSGSGEQFF. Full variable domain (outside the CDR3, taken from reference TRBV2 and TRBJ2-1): EPEVTQTPSHQVTQMGQEVILRCVPISNHLYFYWYRQILGQKVEFLVSFYNNEISEKSEIFDDQFSVERPDGSNFTLKIRSTKLEDSAMYFCASTVGTSGSGEQFFGPGTRLTVL.

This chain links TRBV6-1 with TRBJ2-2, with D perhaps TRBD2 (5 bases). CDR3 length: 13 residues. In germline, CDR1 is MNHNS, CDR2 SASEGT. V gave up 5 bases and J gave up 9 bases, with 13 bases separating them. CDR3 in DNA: TGTGCCAGCAGTAAACCCACGGGGAGGGAGCTGTTTTTT. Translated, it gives CASSKPTGRELFF.

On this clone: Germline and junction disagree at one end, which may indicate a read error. The CDR3 sequence: CSSSMGTYQPQHF. Here the CDR3 DNA reads TGCAGTTCTAGTATGGGTACCTATCAGCCCCAGCATTTT. The genes are TRBV20-1 and TRBJ1-5; the D is unclear. This CDR3 is 13 amino acids long. The V gene's germline CDR1 is DFQATT and CDR2 SNEGSKA (reference sequence).

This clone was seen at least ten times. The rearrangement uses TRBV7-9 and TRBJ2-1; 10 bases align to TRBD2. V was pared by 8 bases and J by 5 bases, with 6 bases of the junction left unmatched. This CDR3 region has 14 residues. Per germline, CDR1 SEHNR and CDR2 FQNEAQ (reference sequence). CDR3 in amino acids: CASAGTSADNEQFF. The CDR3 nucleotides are TGTGCCAGCGCCGGGACTAGCGCCGACAATGAGCAGTTCTTC.

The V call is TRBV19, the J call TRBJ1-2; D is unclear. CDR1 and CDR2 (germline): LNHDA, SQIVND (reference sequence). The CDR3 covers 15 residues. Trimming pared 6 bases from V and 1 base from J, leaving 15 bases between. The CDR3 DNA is TGTGCCAGTAGCGTCGGCGGGCAGGTTAACTATGGCTACACCTTC. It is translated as CASSVGGQVNYGYTF.

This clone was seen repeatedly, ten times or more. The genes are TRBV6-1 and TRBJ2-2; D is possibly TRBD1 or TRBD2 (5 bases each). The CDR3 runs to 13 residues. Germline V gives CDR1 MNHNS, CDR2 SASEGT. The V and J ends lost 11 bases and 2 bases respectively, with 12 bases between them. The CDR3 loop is CAGGPPNTGELFF. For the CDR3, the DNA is TGTGCCGGGGGTCCCCCTAACACCGGGGAGCTGTTTTTT.

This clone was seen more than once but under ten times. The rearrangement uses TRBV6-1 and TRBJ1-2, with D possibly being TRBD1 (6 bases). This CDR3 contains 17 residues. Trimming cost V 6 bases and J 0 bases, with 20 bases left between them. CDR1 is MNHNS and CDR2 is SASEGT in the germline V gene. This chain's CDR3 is CASSATPSWGPNYGYTF. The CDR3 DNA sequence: TGTGCCAGCAGCGCGACCCCAAGCTGGGGGCCTAACTATGGCTACACCTTC.

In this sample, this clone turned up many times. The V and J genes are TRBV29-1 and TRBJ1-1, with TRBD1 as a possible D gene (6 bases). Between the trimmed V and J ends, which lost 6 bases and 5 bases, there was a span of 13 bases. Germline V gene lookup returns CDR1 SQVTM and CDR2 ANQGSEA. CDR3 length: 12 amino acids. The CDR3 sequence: CSVAPGVTEAFF. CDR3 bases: TGCAGCGTCGCCCCAGGGGTGACTGAAGCTTTCTTT.

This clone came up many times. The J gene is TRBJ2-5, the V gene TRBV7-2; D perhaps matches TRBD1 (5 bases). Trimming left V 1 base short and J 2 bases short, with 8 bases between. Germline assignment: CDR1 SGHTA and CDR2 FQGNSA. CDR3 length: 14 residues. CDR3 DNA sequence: TGTGCCAGCAGCTTAGTCTCAGGGCAAGAGACCCAGTACTTC. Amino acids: CASSLVSGQETQYF.

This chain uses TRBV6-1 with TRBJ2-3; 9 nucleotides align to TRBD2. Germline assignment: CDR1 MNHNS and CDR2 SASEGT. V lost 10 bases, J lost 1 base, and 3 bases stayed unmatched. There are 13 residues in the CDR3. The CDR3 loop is CAIRTSGTDTQYF. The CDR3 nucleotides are TGTGCCATCCGGACTAGCGGCACAGATACGCAGTATTTT.

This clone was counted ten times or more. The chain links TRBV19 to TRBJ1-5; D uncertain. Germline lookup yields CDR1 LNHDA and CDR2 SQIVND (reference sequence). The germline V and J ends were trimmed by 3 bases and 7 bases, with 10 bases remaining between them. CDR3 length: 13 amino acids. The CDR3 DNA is TGTGCCAGTAGTATTCTATCCGTCCAGCCCCAGCATTTT. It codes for CASSILSVQPQHF.

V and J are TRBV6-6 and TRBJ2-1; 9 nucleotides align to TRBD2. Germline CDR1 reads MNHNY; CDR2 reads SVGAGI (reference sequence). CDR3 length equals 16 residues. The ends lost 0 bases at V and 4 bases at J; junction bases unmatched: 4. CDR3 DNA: TGTGCCAGCAGTTACTCAGCCGCGGGGGGGTACAATGAGCAGTTCTTC. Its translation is CASSYSAAGGYNEQFF.

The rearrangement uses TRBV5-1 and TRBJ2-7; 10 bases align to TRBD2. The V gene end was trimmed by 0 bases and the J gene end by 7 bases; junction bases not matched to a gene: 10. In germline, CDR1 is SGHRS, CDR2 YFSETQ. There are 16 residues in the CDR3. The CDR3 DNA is TGCGCCAGCAGCTTGGGAGCGGGAGGGCCCCTCACGGAGCAGTACTTC. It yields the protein CASSLGAGGPLTEQYF.

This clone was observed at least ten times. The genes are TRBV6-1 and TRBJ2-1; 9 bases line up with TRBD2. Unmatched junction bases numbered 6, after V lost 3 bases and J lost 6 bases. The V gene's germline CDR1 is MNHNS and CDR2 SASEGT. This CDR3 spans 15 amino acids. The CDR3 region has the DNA TGTGCCAGCAGTGATTCTAGCGGGAAACCCAATGAGCAGTTCTTC. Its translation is CASSDSSGKPNEQFF.

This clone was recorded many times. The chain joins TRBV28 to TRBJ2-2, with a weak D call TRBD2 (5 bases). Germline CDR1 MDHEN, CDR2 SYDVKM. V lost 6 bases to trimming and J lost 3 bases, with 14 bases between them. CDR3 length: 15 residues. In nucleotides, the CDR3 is TGTGCCAGCAGCGCACCCTCGGGGTACACCGGGGAGCTGTTTTTT. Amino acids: CASSAPSGYTGELFF.

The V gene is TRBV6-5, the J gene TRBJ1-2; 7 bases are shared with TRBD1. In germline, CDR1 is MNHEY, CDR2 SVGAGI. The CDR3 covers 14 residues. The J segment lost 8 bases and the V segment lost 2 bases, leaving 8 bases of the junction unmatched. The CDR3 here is CASSYPGGGGGYTF. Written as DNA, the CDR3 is TGTGCCAGCAGTTACCCCGGAGGGGGCGGGGGCTACACCTTC.

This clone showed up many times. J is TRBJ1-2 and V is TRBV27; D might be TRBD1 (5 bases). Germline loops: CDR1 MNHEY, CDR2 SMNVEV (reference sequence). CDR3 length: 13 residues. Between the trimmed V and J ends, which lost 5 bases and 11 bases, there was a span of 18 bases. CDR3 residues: CASSPGLVDRYTF. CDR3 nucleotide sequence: TGTGCCAGCAGTCCAGGGCTTGTGGATCGTTACACCTTC.

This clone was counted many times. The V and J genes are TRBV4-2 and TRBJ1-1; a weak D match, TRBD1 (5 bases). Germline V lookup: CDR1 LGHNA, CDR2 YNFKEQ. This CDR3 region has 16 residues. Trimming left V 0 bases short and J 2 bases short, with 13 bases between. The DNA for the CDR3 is TGTGCCAGCAGCCAAGATGCTAGGCAGGGCAACACTGAAGCTTTCTTT. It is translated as CASSQDARQGNTEAFF.

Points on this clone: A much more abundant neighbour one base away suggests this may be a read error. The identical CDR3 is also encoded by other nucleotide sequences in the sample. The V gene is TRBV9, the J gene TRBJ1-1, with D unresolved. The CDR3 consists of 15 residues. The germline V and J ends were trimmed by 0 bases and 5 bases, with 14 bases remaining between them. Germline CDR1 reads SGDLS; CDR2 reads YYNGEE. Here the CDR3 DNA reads TGTGCCAGCAGCGTAGATAGCCCGATGGATACTGAAGCTTTCTTT. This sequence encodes CASSVDSPMDTEAFF.

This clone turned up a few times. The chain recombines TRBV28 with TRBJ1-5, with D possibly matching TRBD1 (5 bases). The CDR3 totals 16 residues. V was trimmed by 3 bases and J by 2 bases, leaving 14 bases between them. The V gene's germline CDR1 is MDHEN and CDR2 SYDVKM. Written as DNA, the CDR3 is TGTGCCAGCAGTTTGAAGGCAGGGCAGGGCAATCAGCCCCAGCATTTT. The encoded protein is CASSLKAGQGNQPQHF. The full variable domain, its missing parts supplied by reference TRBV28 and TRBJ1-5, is DVKVTQSSRYLVKRTGEKVFLECVQDMDHENMFWYRQDPGLGLRLIYFSYDVKMKEKGDIPEGYSVSREKKERFSLILESASTNQTSMYLCASSLKAGQGNQPQHFGDGTRLSIL.

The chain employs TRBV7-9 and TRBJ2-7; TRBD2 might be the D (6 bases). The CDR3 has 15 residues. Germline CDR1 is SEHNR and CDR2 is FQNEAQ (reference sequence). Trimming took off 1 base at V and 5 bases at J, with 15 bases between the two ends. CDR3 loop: CASSLGELAGNEQYV. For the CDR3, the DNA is TGTGCCAGCAGCTTAGGAGAGTTGGCGGGAAACGAGCAGTACGTC.

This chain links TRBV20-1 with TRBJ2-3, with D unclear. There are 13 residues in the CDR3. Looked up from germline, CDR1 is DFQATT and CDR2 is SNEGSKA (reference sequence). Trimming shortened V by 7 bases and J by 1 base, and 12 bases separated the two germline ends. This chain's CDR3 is CSVPGGGTDTQYF. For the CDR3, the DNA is TGCAGTGTCCCGGGTGGGGGCACAGATACGCAGTATTTT.

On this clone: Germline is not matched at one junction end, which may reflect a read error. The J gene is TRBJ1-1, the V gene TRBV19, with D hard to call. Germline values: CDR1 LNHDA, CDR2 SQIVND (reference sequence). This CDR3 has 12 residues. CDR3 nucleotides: TGTGCCAGTACTATAGGTTACACTGAAGCTTTCTTT. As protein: CASTIGYTEAFF.